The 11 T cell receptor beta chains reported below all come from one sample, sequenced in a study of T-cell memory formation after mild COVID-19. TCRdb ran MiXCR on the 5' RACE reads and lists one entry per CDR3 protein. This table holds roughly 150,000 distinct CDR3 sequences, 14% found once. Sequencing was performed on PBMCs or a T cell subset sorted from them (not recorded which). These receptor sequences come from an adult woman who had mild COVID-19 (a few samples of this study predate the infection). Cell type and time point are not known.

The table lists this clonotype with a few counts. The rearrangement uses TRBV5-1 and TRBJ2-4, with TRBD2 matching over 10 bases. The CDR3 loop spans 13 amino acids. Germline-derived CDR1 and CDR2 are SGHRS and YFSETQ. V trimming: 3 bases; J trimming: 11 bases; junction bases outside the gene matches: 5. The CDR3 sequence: CASSSSGRTVQYF. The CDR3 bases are TGCGCCAGCAGCTCTAGCGGGAGAACGGTTCAGTACTTC.

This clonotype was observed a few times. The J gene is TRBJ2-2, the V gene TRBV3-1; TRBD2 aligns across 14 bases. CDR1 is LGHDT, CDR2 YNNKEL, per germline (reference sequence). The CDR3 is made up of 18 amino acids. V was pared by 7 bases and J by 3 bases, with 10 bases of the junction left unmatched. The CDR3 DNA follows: TGTGCCAGCAACCGGGGACTAGCGGGAGATATCGACACCGGGGAGCTGTTTTTT. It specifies CASNRGLAGDIDTGELFF. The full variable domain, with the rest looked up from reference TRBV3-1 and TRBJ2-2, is DTAVSQTPKYLVTQMGNDKSIKCEQNLGHDTMYWYKQDSKKFLKIMFSYNNKELIINETVPNRFSPKSPDKAHLNLHINSLELGDSAVYFCASNRGLAGDIDTGELFFGEGSRLTVL.

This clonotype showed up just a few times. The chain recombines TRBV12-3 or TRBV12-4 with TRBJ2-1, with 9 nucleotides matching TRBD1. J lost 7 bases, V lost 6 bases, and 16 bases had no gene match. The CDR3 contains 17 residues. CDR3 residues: CASSPRTGTGSINEQFF. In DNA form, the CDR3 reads TGTGCCAGCAGCCCTCGCACCGGGACAGGGTCAATAAATGAGCAGTTCTTC.

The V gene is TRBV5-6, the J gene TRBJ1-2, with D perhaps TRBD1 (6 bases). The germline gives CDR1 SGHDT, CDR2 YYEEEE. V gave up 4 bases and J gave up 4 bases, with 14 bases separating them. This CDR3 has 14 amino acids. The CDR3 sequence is CASSQTGSLYGYTF. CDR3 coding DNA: TGTGCCAGCAGCCAGACAGGCAGCCTCTATGGCTACACCTTC.

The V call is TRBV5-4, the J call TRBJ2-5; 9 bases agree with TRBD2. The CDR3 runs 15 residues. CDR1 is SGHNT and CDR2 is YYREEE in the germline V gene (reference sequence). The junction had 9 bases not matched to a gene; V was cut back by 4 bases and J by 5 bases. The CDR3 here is CASSRAGGPGETQYF. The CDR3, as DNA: TGTGCCAGCAGCAGGGCGGGGGGGCCTGGTGAGACCCAGTACTTC.

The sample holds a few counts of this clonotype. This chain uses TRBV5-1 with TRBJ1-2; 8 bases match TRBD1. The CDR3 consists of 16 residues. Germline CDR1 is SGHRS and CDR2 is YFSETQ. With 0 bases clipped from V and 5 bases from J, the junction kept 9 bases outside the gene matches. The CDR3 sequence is CASSLAGTGGLYGYTF. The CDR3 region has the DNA TGCGCCAGCAGCTTGGCAGGGACAGGCGGCTTGTATGGCTACACCTTC.

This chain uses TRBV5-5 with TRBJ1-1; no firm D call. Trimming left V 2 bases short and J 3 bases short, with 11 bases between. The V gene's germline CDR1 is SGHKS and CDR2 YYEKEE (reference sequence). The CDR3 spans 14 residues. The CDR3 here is CASSLGTDYTEAFF. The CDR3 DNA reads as TGTGCCAGCAGCTTAGGTACAGATTACACTGAAGCTTTCTTT. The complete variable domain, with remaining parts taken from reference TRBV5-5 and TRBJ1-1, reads DAGVTQSPTHLIKTRGQQVTLRCSPISGHKSVSWYQQVLGQGPQFIFQYYEKEERGRGNFPDRFSARQFPNYSSELNVNALLLGDSALYLCASSLGTDYTEAFFGQGTRLTVV.

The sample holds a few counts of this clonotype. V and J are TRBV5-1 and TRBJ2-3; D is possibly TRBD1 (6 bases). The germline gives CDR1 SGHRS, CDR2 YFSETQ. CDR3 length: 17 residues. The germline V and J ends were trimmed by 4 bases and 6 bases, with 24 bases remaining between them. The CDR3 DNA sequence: TGCGCCAGCAGCGGCCGGGACACTCCTAGCCCCCTCGATACGCAGTATTTT. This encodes CASSGRDTPSPLDTQYF.

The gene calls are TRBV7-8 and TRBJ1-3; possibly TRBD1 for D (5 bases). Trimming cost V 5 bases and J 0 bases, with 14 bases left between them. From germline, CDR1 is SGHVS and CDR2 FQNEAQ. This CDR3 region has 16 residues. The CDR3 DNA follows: TGTGCCAGCAGCCAAGTGGGGGTCTCCTCTGGAAACACCATATATTTT. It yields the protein CASSQVGVSSGNTIYF. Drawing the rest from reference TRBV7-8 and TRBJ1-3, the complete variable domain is GAGVSQSPRYKVAKRGQDVALRCDPISGHVSLFWYQQALGQGPEFLTYFQNEAQLDKSGLPSDRFFAERPEGSVSTLKIQRTQQEDSAVYLCASSQVGVSSGNTIYFGEGSWLTVV.

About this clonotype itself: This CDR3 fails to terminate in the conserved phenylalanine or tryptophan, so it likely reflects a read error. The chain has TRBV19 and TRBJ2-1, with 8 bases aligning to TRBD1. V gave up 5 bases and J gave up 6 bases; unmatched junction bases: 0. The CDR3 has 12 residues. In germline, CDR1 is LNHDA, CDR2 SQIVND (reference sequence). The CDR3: CASSDRGNEQFL. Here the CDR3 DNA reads TGTGCCAGTAGTGACAGGGGCAATGAGCAGTTCCTC.

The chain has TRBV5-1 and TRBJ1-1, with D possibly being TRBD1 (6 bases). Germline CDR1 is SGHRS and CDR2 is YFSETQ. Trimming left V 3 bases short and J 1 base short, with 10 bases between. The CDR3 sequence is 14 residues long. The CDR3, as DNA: TGCGCCAGCAGCTCCGGGACAAAGAACACTGAAGCTTTCTTT. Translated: CASSSGTKNTEAFF.